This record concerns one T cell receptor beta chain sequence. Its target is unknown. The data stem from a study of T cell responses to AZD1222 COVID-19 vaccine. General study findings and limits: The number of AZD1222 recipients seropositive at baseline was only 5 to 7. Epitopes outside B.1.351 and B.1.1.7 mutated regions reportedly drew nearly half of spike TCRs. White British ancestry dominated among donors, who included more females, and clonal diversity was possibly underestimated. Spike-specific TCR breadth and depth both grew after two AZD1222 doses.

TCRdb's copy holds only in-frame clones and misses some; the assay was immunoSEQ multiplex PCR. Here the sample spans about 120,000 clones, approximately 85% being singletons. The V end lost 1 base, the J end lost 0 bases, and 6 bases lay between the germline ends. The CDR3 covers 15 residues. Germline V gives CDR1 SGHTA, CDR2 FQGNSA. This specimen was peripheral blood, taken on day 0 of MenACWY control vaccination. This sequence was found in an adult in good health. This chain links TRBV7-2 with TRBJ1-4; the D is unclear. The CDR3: CASSLEGATNEKLFF. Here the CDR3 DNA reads TGTGCCAGCAGCTTAGAGGGTGCAACTAATGAAAAACTGTTTTTT.